The next 31 T cell receptor beta chains were all read from a single sample in a study of T cells after yellow fever vaccination. TCRdb fed the 5' RACE reads into MiXCR, producing one record per CDR3 protein. The sample consists of approximately 510,000 distinct CDR3 sequences, less than 25% of them appearing once. This specimen was PBMCs, taken 21 days after the first yellow fever vaccination. Receptor source: a man younger than 35 who received the YFV17D yellow fever vaccine.

The chain uses TRBV13 and TRBJ2-7; no clear D gene. Per germline, CDR1 PRHDT and CDR2 FYEKMQ (reference sequence). The CDR3 is 13 residues long. V lost 1 base and J lost 4, with 8 bases in between. This CDR3 reads CASSLDRKYEQYF. The CDR3 coding sequence is TGTGCCAGCAGCTTAGACAGAAAGTACGAGCAGTACTTC.

This clonotype was detected ten times or more. This chain uses TRBV6-1 with TRBJ2-2; perhaps TRBD2 as D (6 bases). The CDR3 is made up of 13 amino acids. V lost 8 bases and J 3 bases, leaving 10 bases between the germline ends. CDR1 and CDR2 (germline): MNHNS, SASEGT. DNA for the CDR3: TGTGCCAGCTGGCGGGGAGACACCGGGGAGCTGTTTTTT. This gives the protein CASWRGDTGELFF.

Only a few counts were recorded for this clonotype. The genes are TRBV12-3 or TRBV12-4 and TRBJ2-5, with D possibly being TRBD2 (5 bases). The CDR3 length is 15 residues. V lost 6 bases, J lost 5 bases, and 19 bases lay in between. CDR3 in amino acids: CASRSTWLEGETQYF. The CDR3 DNA is TGTGCCAGCAGGAGCACGTGGCTAGAGGGTGAGACCCAGTACTTC.

This clonotype was seen a few times. The chain combines TRBV7-3 with TRBJ2-3; unclear D gene. Germline CDR1 and CDR2: SGHTA and FQGTGA. The CDR3 sequence is 15 residues long. V lost 1 base and J lost 0, with 8 bases in between. The CDR3 nucleotides are TGTGCCAGCAGCTTAAATCGGCTGAGCACAGATACGCAGTATTTT. Translated: CASSLNRLSTDTQYF.

The genes are TRBV6-5 and TRBJ2-7; 7 nucleotides agree with TRBD1. Germline V gene sequence: CDR1 MNHEY, CDR2 SVGAGI. The length of the CDR3 is 16 residues. After removal of 2 bases from V and 6 bases from J, the junction contained 13 bases not matched to a gene. The DNA of the CDR3 is TGTGCCAGCAGTTACGTCCCGAATAAACAGGGGTCCGAGCAGTACGTC. It specifies CASSYVPNKQGSEQYV.

This chain connects TRBV5-4 to TRBJ2-7; no clear D. This CDR3 region has 15 residues. Germline V gene data show CDR1 as SGHNT and CDR2 as YYREEE (reference sequence). V lost 2 bases to trimming and J lost 3 bases, with 15 bases between them. In DNA, the CDR3 is TGTGCCAGCAGCTTACACTCCCCTCCCTACTACGAGCAGTACGTC. Amino acids: CASSLHSPPYYEQYV.

The rearrangement uses TRBV4-2 and TRBJ2-7; 8 positions agree with TRBD2. This CDR3 is 16 amino acids long. V was pared by 3 bases and J by 5 bases, with 12 bases of the junction left unmatched. The germline V gene encodes CDR1 LGHNA and CDR2 YNFKEQ. The CDR3 loop is CASSQAPSGGIHEQYF. Written as DNA, the CDR3 is TGTGCCAGCAGCCAGGCCCCCTCGGGAGGGATCCACGAGCAGTACTTC.

This clonotype turned up a few times. The chain links TRBV12-3 or TRBV12-4 to TRBJ1-5; D call uncertain. The CDR3 extends over 15 amino acids. With 5 bases removed from V and 2 bases from J, the gap between germline ends came to 13 bases. In nucleotides, the CDR3 is TGTGCCAGCAGTCTATTGGGTTTTGGCAATCAGCCCCAGCATTTT. It translates to CASSLLGFGNQPQHF.

This chain joins TRBV27 and TRBJ2-1; D gene ambiguous. The CDR3 is 12 residues long. CDR1 and CDR2 from the germline V gene are MNHEY and SMNVEV (reference sequence). Trimming removed 4 bases from V and 8 bases from J, with 9 bases in between. Here the CDR3 reads CASSSKGHEQFF. DNA of the CDR3: TGTGCCAGCAGTTCTAAGGGCCATGAGCAGTTCTTC.

The table lists this clonotype with a few counts. The chain joins TRBV10-1 to TRBJ2-5; 10 bases map to TRBD1. After removal of 4 bases from V and 4 bases from J, the junction contained 9 bases not matched to a gene. Germline CDR1 WNHNN, CDR2 SYGVQD (reference sequence). This CDR3 is built from 16 residues. The CDR3 DNA follows: TGCGCCAGCAGTGCCTCGGCCGGGACAGGGGTAGAGACCCAGTACTTC. This gives the protein CASSASAGTGVETQYF.

At least ten counts were recorded for this clonotype. The CDR3 bases are TGTGCCAGCAGCTTAAAGAGACTAGGAACCGCAGATACGCAGTATTTT. It is translated as CASSLKRLGTADTQYF. This chain connects TRBV7-9 to TRBJ2-3; D perhaps matches TRBD2 (6 bases). The germline CDR1 and CDR2 sequences are SEHNR and FQNEAQ (reference sequence). This CDR3 is 16 amino acids long. The V gene lost 2 bases and the J gene lost 4 bases, with 16 bases spanning the gap.

This clonotype was counted a few times. The chain is built from TRBV7-2 and TRBJ2-5; 10 positions agree with TRBD2. Germline lookup yields CDR1 SGHTA and CDR2 FQGNSA. V dropped 4 bases and J dropped 1; count of bases not matched to a gene: 3. The CDR3 totals 15 residues. The CDR3 spells CASSSASGSQETQYF. The CDR3 coding sequence is TGTGCCAGCAGCTCCGCTAGCGGGAGCCAAGAGACCCAGTACTTC. Based on the CDR3 plus reference TRBV7-2 and TRBJ2-5, the full variable domain is GAGVSQSPSNKVTEKGKDVELRCDPISGHTALYWYRQSLGQGLEFLIYFQGNSAPDKSGLPSDRFSAERTGGSVSTLTIQRTQQEDSAVYLCASSSASGSQETQYFGPGTRLLVL.

This chain joins TRBV4-2 and TRBJ1-5; D unresolved. Germline CDR1 is LGHNA and CDR2 is YNFKEQ. The CDR3 runs to 14 residues. V lost 0 bases and J lost 1, with 4 bases in between. The chain's CDR3 is CASSQDVSNQPQHF. The CDR3 DNA reads as TGTGCCAGCAGCCAAGACGTCAGCAATCAGCCCCAGCATTTT.

This clonotype was found a few times. The V call is TRBV12-3 or TRBV12-4, the J call TRBJ2-5, with D possibly being TRBD2 (6 bases). The CDR3 is made up of 14 amino acids. Trimming cost V 0 bases and J 3 bases, with 8 bases left between them. For the CDR3, the DNA is TGTGCCAGCAGTTTAGCGCCGGGAGAAGAGACCCAGTACTTC. It encodes CASSLAPGEETQYF.

The V gene is TRBV5-1, the J gene TRBJ1-1; 9 nucleotides line up with TRBD1. CDR1 is SGHRS and CDR2 is YFSETQ in the germline V gene. Germline trimming cut 4 bases from V and 6 bases from J; bases unmatched to any gene: 13. CDR3 size: 16 residues. CDR3 sequence reads: CASSNQVGQGSAEAFF. In nucleotides, the CDR3 is TGCGCCAGCAGCAATCAAGTCGGACAGGGGTCGGCTGAAGCTTTCTTT.

This clonotype occurred a few times. The rearrangement joins TRBV12-3 or TRBV12-4 to TRBJ2-7, with TRBD2 matching over 7 bases. V was clipped by 6 bases and J by 0 bases; unmatched bases: 5. The CDR3 spans 14 residues. The CDR3 nucleotides read TGTGCCAGCAGAAAAGCGGGATCCTCCTACGAGCAGTACTTC. It is translated as CASRKAGSSYEQYF.

The chain links TRBV4-3 to TRBJ2-5, with D tentatively TRBD1 or TRBD2 (5 bases each). CDR3 length equals 16 residues. V was trimmed by 1 base and J by 5 bases, leaving 17 bases between them. Germline values: CDR1 LGHNA, CDR2 YSLEER. This CDR3 is CASSQAGPNWGETQYF. In DNA form, the CDR3 reads TGCGCCAGCAGCCAAGCAGGACCTAACTGGGGGGAGACCCAGTACTTC.

The V gene is TRBV20-1, the J gene TRBJ1-5; unclear D gene. The germline CDR1 and CDR2 sequences are DFQATT and SNEGSKA (reference sequence). Trimming pared 3 bases from V and 5 bases from J, leaving 8 bases between. The length of the CDR3 is 12 residues. The CDR3 nucleotides read TGCAGTGCTAGGGACCTCTATCAGCCCCAGCATTTT. The encoded protein is CSARDLYQPQHF.

The DNA for the CDR3 is TGCAGTGCTCGAAGGGGGGCCGAGCAGTACTTC. Translated, it gives CSARRGAEQYF. The chain couples TRBV20-1 to TRBJ2-7; D possibly matches TRBD1 or TRBD2 (6 bases each). Germline CDR1 is DFQATT and CDR2 is SNEGSKA (reference sequence). The CDR3 length is 11 residues. V was pared by 5 bases and J by 6 bases, with 11 bases between.

The CDR3 loop reads CASSFGGAGGPHNEQFF. The CDR3 DNA reads as TGCGCCAGCAGCTTTGGGGGAGCGGGGGGCCCTCACAATGAGCAGTTCTTC. The J gene is TRBJ2-1, the V gene TRBV5-1; TRBD2 agrees at 9 bases. CDR3 size: 17 residues. V lost 2 bases, J lost 5 bases, and 11 bases stayed unmatched. The germline V gene encodes CDR1 SGHRS and CDR2 YFSETQ.

This clonotype was recorded a few times. The J gene is TRBJ2-7, the V gene TRBV18; D possibly uses TRBD1 or TRBD2 (6 bases each). The germline V gene encodes CDR1 KGHSH and CDR2 LQKENI. The germline V and J ends were trimmed by 5 bases and 4 bases, with 12 bases remaining between them. The CDR3 has 13 residues. CDR3 in amino acids: CASSEGGHYEQYV. The CDR3 nucleotides read TGTGCCAGCTCAGAGGGGGGTCATTACGAGCAGTACGTC.

The gene calls are TRBV5-1 and TRBJ1-4; D might be TRBD1 (5 bases). CDR1 is SGHRS, CDR2 YFSETQ, per germline. V shed 4 bases and J shed 0 bases, with 10 bases lying between them. The CDR3 is 15 amino acids. The CDR3 nucleotides are TGCGCCAGCAGCACCTTGGGGGCAACTAATGAAAAACTGTTTTTT. Residues: CASSTLGATNEKLFF.

In its sample, this clonotype was seen a few times. The J gene is TRBJ2-7, the V gene TRBV27; D not certain. Germline V CDR1 and CDR2: MNHEY, SMNVEV (reference sequence). Trimming shortened V by 3 bases and J by 2 bases, and 14 bases separated the two germline ends. The length of the CDR3 is 15 residues. CDR3 bases: TGTGCCAGCAGTTTTCAGGAGTTTAGACCCTACGAGCAGTACGTC. It yields the protein CASSFQEFRPYEQYV.

The chain uses TRBV7-2 and TRBJ2-1; TRBD2 matches at 7 bases. CDR3 length: 15 residues. Germline V gives CDR1 SGHTA, CDR2 FQGNSA. Trimming took 4 bases from V and 2 from J; bases not matched to a gene: 5. The CDR3: CASSSRLAPYNEQFF. CDR3 DNA sequence: TGTGCCAGCAGCTCTCGACTAGCCCCCTACAATGAGCAGTTCTTC.

The chain joins TRBV5-5 to TRBJ2-3; 12 nucleotides line up with TRBD2. This CDR3 is 18 amino acids long. J lost 6 bases, V lost 3 bases, and 14 bases had no gene match. Germline V gives CDR1 SGHKS, CDR2 YYEKEE (reference sequence). CDR3 DNA: TGTGCCAGCAGCTACCGTGCCGCTAGCGGGGGGGCCTTTGATACGCAGTATTTT. This gives the protein CASSYRAASGGAFDTQYF.

J is TRBJ2-1 and V is TRBV12-3 or TRBV12-4; D may be TRBD2 (7 bases). Trimming removed 7 bases at V and 9 bases at J, with 19 bases between. This CDR3 has 14 residues. The DNA of the CDR3 is TGTGCCAGCACCGAGAGGGGGGGGAGTATTGAGCAGTTCTTC. Its translation is CASTERGGSIEQFF.

The chain has TRBV12-3 or TRBV12-4 and TRBJ1-1, with D hard to call. V gave up 4 bases and J gave up 4 bases, with 13 bases separating them. The CDR3 covers 14 residues. The CDR3 is CASSSFEAGTEAFF. The CDR3 DNA reads as TGTGCCAGCAGTTCCTTCGAGGCGGGCACTGAAGCTTTCTTT.

V gene TRBV2 combines with J gene TRBJ2-5; 11 bases agree with TRBD2. V shed 5 bases, J shed 10 bases, and the junction held 3 bases outside the gene matches. Germline loops: CDR1 SNHLY, CDR2 FYNNEI. The CDR3 runs to 12 residues. This CDR3 reads CASSPLAGGQYF. DNA for the CDR3: TGTGCCAGCAGTCCTCTAGCGGGGGGCCAGTACTTC.

This chain connects TRBV29-1 to TRBJ2-1; unclear D gene. The V gene's germline CDR1 is SQVTM and CDR2 ANQGSEA. There are 11 residues in the CDR3. The CDR3 DNA follows: TGCAGTCAATGGTCCTACAATGAGCAGTTCTTC. The encoded protein is CSQWSYNEQFF.

V usage is TRBV6-1 and J usage is TRBJ1-3; the D gene is possibly TRBD1 (6 bases). Trimming took 2 bases from V and 4 from J, leaving 12 bases between them. Germline values: CDR1 MNHNS, CDR2 SASEGT. The CDR3 extends over 15 amino acids. CDR3 amino acids: CASSENWGAGNTIYF. Here the CDR3 DNA reads TGTGCCAGCAGTGAAAATTGGGGGGCAGGAAACACCATATATTTT.

The V call is TRBV4-2, the J call TRBJ2-3; 8 nucleotides align to TRBD2. This CDR3 spans 15 amino acids. The V and J ends lost 6 bases and 1 base, in that order; junction bases with no gene match: 6. Per germline, CDR1 LGHNA and CDR2 YNFKEQ. The CDR3 sequence: CASSNRGGRTDTQYF. The CDR3 bases are TGTGCCAGCAGTAATCGGGGGGGTCGCACAGATACGCAGTATTTT.